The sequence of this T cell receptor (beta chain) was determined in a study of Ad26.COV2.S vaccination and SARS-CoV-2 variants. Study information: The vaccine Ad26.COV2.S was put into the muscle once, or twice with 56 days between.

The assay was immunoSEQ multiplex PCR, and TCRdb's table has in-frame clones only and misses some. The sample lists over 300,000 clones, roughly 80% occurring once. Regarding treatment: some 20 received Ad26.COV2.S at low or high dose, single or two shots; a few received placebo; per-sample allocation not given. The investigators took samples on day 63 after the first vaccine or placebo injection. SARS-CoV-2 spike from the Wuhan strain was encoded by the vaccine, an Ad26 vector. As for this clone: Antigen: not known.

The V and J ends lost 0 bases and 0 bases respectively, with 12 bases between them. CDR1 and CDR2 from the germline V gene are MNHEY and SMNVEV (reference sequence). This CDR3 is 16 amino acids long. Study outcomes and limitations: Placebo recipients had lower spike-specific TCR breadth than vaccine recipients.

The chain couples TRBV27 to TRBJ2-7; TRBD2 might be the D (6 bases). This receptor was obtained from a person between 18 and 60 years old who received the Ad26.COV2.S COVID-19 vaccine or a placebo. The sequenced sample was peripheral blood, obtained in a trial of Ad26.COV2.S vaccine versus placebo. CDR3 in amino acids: CASSLSSGESSYEQYF. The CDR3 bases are TGTGCCAGCAGTTTATCGTCGGGGGAGAGCTCCTACGAGCAGTACTTC.